The following is a T cell receptor (beta chain) sequence with its context. Clones were sequenced by immunoSEQ multiplex PCR, and TCRdb holds only the in-frame ones, with some missing. Seen here are about 400,000 clones, around 89% observed once, and the top ten hold more than 4%. This sample stems from a study of blood T cell repertoires in COVID-19. Per the germline V gene, CDR1 is ENHRY and CDR2 is SYGVKD. The ends lost 0 bases at V and 4 bases at J; junction bases unmatched: 4. CDR3 length equals 16 residues. This sequence originates from a woman between 25 and 40 years old with acute or convalescent COVID-19. The sample taken for sequencing was peripheral blood. The V call is TRBV10-3, the J call TRBJ2-2, with 8 bases aligning to TRBD1. CDR3 sequence reads: CAISESRGQATGELFF. The CDR3 DNA sequence: TGTGCCATCAGTGAGTCGAGGGGACAGGCCACCGGGGAGCTGTTTTTT.